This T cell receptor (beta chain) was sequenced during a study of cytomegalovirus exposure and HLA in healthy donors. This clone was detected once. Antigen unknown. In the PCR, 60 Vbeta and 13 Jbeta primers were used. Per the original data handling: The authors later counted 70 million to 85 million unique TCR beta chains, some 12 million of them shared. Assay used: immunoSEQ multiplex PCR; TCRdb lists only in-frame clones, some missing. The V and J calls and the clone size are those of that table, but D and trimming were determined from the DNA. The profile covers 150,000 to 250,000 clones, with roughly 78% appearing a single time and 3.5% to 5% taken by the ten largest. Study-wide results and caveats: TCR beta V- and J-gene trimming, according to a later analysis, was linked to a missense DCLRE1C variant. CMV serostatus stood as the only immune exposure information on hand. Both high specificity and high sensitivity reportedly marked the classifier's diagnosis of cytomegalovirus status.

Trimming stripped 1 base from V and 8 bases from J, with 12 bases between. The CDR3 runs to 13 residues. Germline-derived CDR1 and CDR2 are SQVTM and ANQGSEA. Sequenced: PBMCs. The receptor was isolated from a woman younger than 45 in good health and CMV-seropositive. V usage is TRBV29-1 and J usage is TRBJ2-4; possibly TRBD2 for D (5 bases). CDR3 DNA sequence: TGCAGCGTTGAAGTGGCATCGGAGGACATTCAGTACTTC. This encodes CSVEVASEDIQYF.